Each of the 6 T cell receptor beta chains below was sequenced from the same sample in a study of Graves' ophthalmopathy and Graves' hyperthyroidism. RNA transcripts were the template, and TCR beta CDR3 regions were amplified from them. HTBI primers were employed in first-round RT-PCR, then a second-round multiplex PCR followed. MiXCR, applied by TCRdb to the multiplex PCR reads, yields one record per CDR3 protein. The profile covers 600,000 to 950,000 distinct CDR3 sequences, with roughly two fifths appearing a single time and approximately 46% taken by the ten largest. Sequenced material: peripheral blood. The receptor set was obtained from an adult man with Graves' ophthalmopathy.

This chain links TRBV7-9 with TRBJ1-1, with TRBD1 matching over 8 bases. The CDR3 covers 15 residues. The V and J ends lost 3 bases and 4 bases, in that order; junction bases with no gene match: 7. Germline-derived CDR1 and CDR2 are SEHNR and FQNEAQ (reference sequence). The CDR3 DNA is TGTGCCAGCAGCTTTTATTCAGGGGGCGTCACTGAAGCTTTCTTT. It translates to CASSFYSGGVTEAFF. Full variable domain (outside the CDR3, taken from reference TRBV7-9 and TRBJ1-1): DTGVSQNPRHKITKRGQNVTFRCDPISEHNRLYWYRQTLGQGPEFLTYFQNEAQLEKSRLLSDRFSAERPKGSFSTLEIQRTEQGDSAMYLCASSFYSGGVTEAFFGQGTRLTVV.

The chain is built from TRBV4-3 and TRBJ1-5; D possibly corresponds to TRBD1 (6 bases). The CDR3 has 15 residues. Germline CDR1 and CDR2: LGHNA and YSLEER. Trimming pared 4 bases from V and 0 bases from J, leaving 10 bases between. CDR3 bases: TGCGCCAGCAGCCCCATGGACAGTAGCAATCAGCCCCAGCATTTT. Translated: CASSPMDSSNQPQHF.

In regard to this clonotype: A read error may be the cause here, since a much bigger clone is one base away. The chain has TRBV11-2 and TRBJ2-7; D is unresolved. Germline CDR1 and CDR2: SGHAT and FQNNGV. CDR3 size: 14 residues. The CDR3 sequence: CASSQALGPYEQHF. CDR3 nucleotides: TGCGCCAGCAGCCAAGCTCTCGGGCCCTACGAGCAGCACTTC. The full variable domain, its missing parts supplied by reference TRBV11-2 and TRBJ2-7, is EAGVAQSPRYKIIEKRQSVAFWCNPISGHATLYWYQQILGQGPKLLIQFQNNGVVDDSQLPKDRFSAERLKGVDSTLKIQPAKLEDSAVYLCASSQALGPYEQHFGPGTRLTVT.

The rearrangement uses TRBV5-8 and TRBJ2-5; D gene ambiguous. Germline CDR1 is SGHTS and CDR2 is YDEGEE. CDR3 length equals 14 residues. V lost 0 bases and J 4 bases, leaving 10 bases between the germline ends. CDR3 loop: CASSLDTSPETQYF. For the CDR3, the DNA is TGTGCCAGCAGCTTGGATACCTCCCCAGAGACCCAGTACTTC.

The sample holds a few counts of this clonotype. The DNA for the CDR3 is TGCAGTGCTAGAGCCGGGGCGGGTCAAGAGACCCAGTACTTC. Translated: CSARAGAGQETQYF. The chain uses TRBV20-1 and TRBJ2-5; D may be TRBD1 or TRBD2 (5 bases each). Germline V lookup: CDR1 DFQATT, CDR2 SNEGSKA (reference sequence). This CDR3 region has 14 residues. The ends were cut back, 1 base at V and 2 bases at J, with 11 bases in the middle.

V is TRBV20-1 and J is TRBJ2-5; D might be TRBD2 (6 bases). The germline gives CDR1 DFQATT, CDR2 SNEGSKA (reference sequence). The CDR3 is 15 residues long. Trimming pared 0 bases from V and 4 bases from J, leaving 15 bases between. In DNA form, the CDR3 reads TGCAGTGCTAGAGATCGGAGACTAGTACGAGAGACCCAGTACTTC. Translated: CSARDRRLVRETQYF.